A single sample gave rise to the 26 T cell receptor beta chains below, sequenced in a study of cytomegalovirus exposure and HLA in healthy donors. Method: immunoSEQ multiplex PCR; TCRdb's copy keeps in-frame clones and lacks some. The profile shows about 120,000 clones, 85% to 90% of them singletons. What was sequenced was PBMCs. These TCRs come from a woman between 18 and 30 years old in good health and CMV-seropositive.

The chain joins TRBV27 to TRBJ1-4; possible D gene TRBD1, 6 bases. CDR1 and CDR2 from the germline V gene are MNHEY and SMNVEV (reference sequence). This CDR3 is 15 amino acids long. V was trimmed by 5 bases and J by 8 bases, leaving 18 bases between them. The CDR3 region has the DNA TGTGCCAGCAGTCGAAAGGGACGGACAGAAGAAAAACTGTTTTTT. This gives the protein CASSRKGRTEEKLFF. The variable domain in full, completed from reference TRBV27 and TRBJ1-4, reads EAQVTQNPRYLITVTGKKLTVTCSQNMNHEYMSWYRQDPGLGLRQIYYSMNVEVTDKGDVPEGYKVSRKEKRNFPLILESPSPNQTSLYFCASSRKGRTEEKLFFGSGTQLSVL.

The chain carries TRBV5-4 and TRBJ2-7, with 12 nucleotides matching TRBD2. V lost 4 bases to trimming and J lost 4 bases; unmatched junction nucleotides: 12. Germline CDR1 and CDR2: SGHNT and YYREEE (reference sequence). CDR3 length: 17 residues. CDR3 amino acids: CASSPGLAGVRGYEQYF. The CDR3 nucleotides are TGTGCCAGCAGCCCGGGACTAGCGGGCGTGCGGGGGTACGAGCAGTACTTC.

This clone turned up a few times. The chain uses TRBV10-3 and TRBJ1-5, with 8 bases matching TRBD1. The germline V gene encodes CDR1 ENHRY and CDR2 SYGVKD. Trimming cost V 4 bases and J 2 bases; bases outside gene matches: 1. The CDR3 has 14 amino acids. The CDR3 sequence: CAISAGQGNQPQHF. For the CDR3, the DNA is TGTGCCATCAGTGCGGGACAGGGCAATCAGCCCCAGCATTTT.

The sample holds a few counts of this clone. This CDR3 is CAWSSQGASAFF. DNA of the CDR3: TGTGCCTGGAGTTCTCAGGGGGCATCGGCTTTCTTT. V is TRBV30 and J is TRBJ1-1, with TRBD1 matching 8 bases. The V and J ends lost 2 bases and 11 bases, in that order; junction bases with no gene match: 7. Germline V gene sequence: CDR1 GTSNPN, CDR2 SVGIG (reference sequence). The CDR3 has 12 amino acids.

CDR3 DNA: TGTGCCTGGGACCTCATAGCGGGCCGCTCCTACAATGAGCAGTTCTTC. Amino acid sequence: CAWDLIAGRSYNEQFF. The chain has TRBV30 and TRBJ2-1, with 7 bases identical to TRBD2. Per germline, CDR1 GTSNPN and CDR2 SVGIG (reference sequence). The junction had 10 bases not matched to a gene; V was cut back by 5 bases and J by 0 bases. This CDR3 comprises 16 residues.

V is TRBV29-1 and J is TRBJ2-5, with TRBD2 as a possible D gene (5 bases). The CDR3 has 13 residues. V lost 8 bases and J lost 7, with 20 bases in between. Germline values: CDR1 SQVTM, CDR2 ANQGSEA. DNA for the CDR3: TGCAGCACCGGACTCTCCCCGACGGGGACCCAGTACTTC. The encoded protein is CSTGLSPTGTQYF.

The chain is built from TRBV7-3 and TRBJ2-5; D perhaps matches TRBD1 (6 bases). V was trimmed by 3 bases and J by 5 bases, leaving 19 bases between them. Germline assignment: CDR1 SGHTA and CDR2 FQGTGA. The CDR3 runs to 16 residues. The CDR3 nucleotides read TGTGCCAGCAGCTTGGTCTACCAGGGGCCGTGGGAGACCCAGTACTTC. It specifies CASSLVYQGPWETQYF.

V is TRBV7-6 and J is TRBJ2-2; 8 bases are a match to TRBD2. The CDR3 has 13 residues. V lost 6 bases to trimming and J lost 7 bases; unmatched junction nucleotides: 4. CDR1 is SGHVS and CDR2 is FNYEAQ in the germline V gene. CDR3 in DNA: TGTGCCAGCAGACTAGCGGCTAACGGGGAGCTGTTTTTT. Encoded protein: CASRLAANGELFF.

There are a few counts of this clone. The chain recombines TRBV6-1 with TRBJ2-4; TRBD1 matches at 7 bases. V trimming: 7 bases; J trimming: 9 bases; junction bases outside the gene matches: 9. The CDR3 is made up of 13 amino acids. The germline CDR1 and CDR2 sequences are MNHNS and SASEGT. The CDR3 protein is CASISDRVGIQYF. DNA for the CDR3: TGTGCCAGCATCTCCGACAGGGTGGGCATTCAGTACTTC.

A single count supports this clone. The chain has TRBV5-1 and TRBJ1-2; D is unresolved. CDR1 and CDR2 (germline): SGHRS, YFSETQ. This CDR3 spans 13 amino acids. V dropped 0 bases and J dropped 7 bases, with 10 bases sitting between them. This CDR3 reads CASSLAGFGGYTF. CDR3 nucleotides: TGCGCCAGCAGCTTGGCGGGATTTGGTGGCTACACCTTC.

The rearrangement uses TRBV9 and TRBJ2-3; 10 bases map to TRBD2. V shed 0 bases and J 0 bases; nucleotides not matched to a gene: 1. CDR1 and CDR2 from the germline V gene are SGDLS and YYNGEE. This CDR3 has 16 amino acids. DNA of the CDR3: TGTGCCAGCAGCGTAGAAGCGGGAGGGAGCACAGATACGCAGTATTTT. Translated, it gives CASSVEAGGSTDTQYF.

V is TRBV2 and J is TRBJ2-1, with TRBD2 as a possible D gene (6 bases). The CDR3 is made up of 15 amino acids. CDR1 and CDR2 (germline): SNHLY, FYNNEI. The V end was cut by 0 bases, the J end by 6 bases, with 12 bases between. CDR3 DNA: TGTGCCAGCAGTGAAGCATCATGGAGGGGCAATGAGCAGTTCTTC. This translates into CASSEASWRGNEQFF. The full variable domain, its missing parts supplied by reference TRBV2 and TRBJ2-1, is EPEVTQTPSHQVTQMGQEVILRCVPISNHLYFYWYRQILGQKVEFLVSFYNNEISEKSEIFDDQFSVERPDGSNFTLKIRSTKLEDSAMYFCASSEASWRGNEQFFGPGTRLTVL.

V and J are TRBV5-1 and TRBJ1-3; D is ambiguous. The V gene's germline CDR1 is SGHRS and CDR2 YFSETQ. Deletions cut 4 bases from V and 0 bases from J, with 11 bases between. CDR3 size: 15 residues. CDR3 in amino acids: CASSQELSSGNTIYF. The CDR3 bases are TGCGCCAGCAGCCAGGAACTGAGCTCTGGAAACACCATATATTTT. Complete variable domain (other parts from reference TRBV5-1 and TRBJ1-3): KAGVTQTPRYLIKTRGQQVTLSCSPISGHRSVSWYQQTPGQGLQFLFEYFSETQRNKGNFPGRFSGRQFSNSRSEMNVSTLELGDSALYLCASSQELSSGNTIYFGEGSWLTVV.

The chain carries TRBV28 and TRBJ2-7, with 9 bases lining up with TRBD1. The length of the CDR3 is 15 residues. CDR1 and CDR2 (germline): MDHEN, SYDVKM. V lost 5 bases and J lost 3; bases outside the gene matches: 8. CDR3 region: CASSVPGQGFYEQYF. The CDR3 DNA reads as TGTGCCAGCAGTGTACCGGGACAGGGATTCTACGAGCAGTACTTC. The complete variable domain, with remaining parts taken from reference TRBV28 and TRBJ2-7, reads DVKVTQSSRYLVKRTGEKVFLECVQDMDHENMFWYRQDPGLGLRLIYFSYDVKMKEKGDIPEGYSVSREKKERFSLILESASTNQTSMYLCASSVPGQGFYEQYFGPGTRLTVT.

The rearrangement links TRBV2 to TRBJ2-7; D not resolved. Trimming left V 2 bases short and J 0 bases short, with 14 bases between. The CDR3 spans 16 residues. Germline V gene sequence: CDR1 SNHLY, CDR2 FYNNEI. The CDR3 coding sequence is TGTGCCAGCAGTGAAAGGTACAGTCCACTCTCCTACGAGCAGTACTTC. This translates into CASSERYSPLSYEQYF.

The CDR3 nucleotides are TGCGCCAGCAGCCAAGATAGGGGGCTGGGCTATGGCTACACCTTC. It specifies CASSQDRGLGYGYTF. The chain carries TRBV4-1 and TRBJ1-2, with TRBD1 matching over 7 bases. The CDR3 has 15 amino acids. V was pared by 0 bases and J by 4 bases, with 5 bases of the junction left unmatched. Per the germline V gene, CDR1 is MGHRA and CDR2 is YSYEKL.

The rearrangement uses TRBV18 and TRBJ1-2, with 8 bases fitting TRBD1. CDR1 is KGHSH and CDR2 is LQKENI in the germline V gene. V trimming: 6 bases; J trimming: 8 bases; junction bases outside the gene matches: 8. The CDR3 length is 13 residues. The DNA of the CDR3 is TGTGCCAGCTCCCTGACAGGGGATGGGGGCTACACCTTC. Translating gives CASSLTGDGGYTF.

In DNA, the CDR3 is TGTGCCAGCAGTGAGTTTTATAACTATGGCTACACCTTC. Translation gives CASSEFYNYGYTF. The gene calls are TRBV6-1 and TRBJ1-2, with D hard to call. The V end was cut by 3 bases, the J end by 1 base, with 6 bases between. The CDR3 has 13 residues. Germline CDR1 is MNHNS and CDR2 is SASEGT.

V is TRBV5-6 and J is TRBJ2-1, with D uncertain. Deletions cut 4 bases from V and 2 bases from J, with 13 bases between. In germline, CDR1 is SGHDT, CDR2 YYEEEE. This CDR3 contains 15 residues. The CDR3 region has the DNA TGTGCCAGCAGCCTAGATCGGCTAGCCTACAATGAGCAGTTCTTC. This encodes CASSLDRLAYNEQFF.

The chain has TRBV5-1 and TRBJ2-1, with D possibly being TRBD1 (6 bases). Germline V CDR1 and CDR2: SGHRS, YFSETQ. Trimming cost V 4 bases and J 5 bases, with 16 bases left between them. The CDR3 is 15 amino acids. The CDR3 DNA is TGCGCCAGCAGCCTCGTTGGGGACAAGGACAATGAGCAGTTCTTC. Translated, it gives CASSLVGDKDNEQFF.

The chain combines TRBV4-2 with TRBJ2-5, with 12 bases matching TRBD2. The CDR3 covers 17 residues. Germline CDR1 is LGHNA and CDR2 is YNFKEQ. V lost 0 bases, J lost 5 bases, and 7 bases stayed unmatched. The CDR3 bases are TGTGCCAGCAGCCAAGATCGGACTAGCGGGAATACGGAGACCCAGTACTTC. Translation gives CASSQDRTSGNTETQYF.

The CDR3 sequence is CASIGLRDRGVNTEAFF. The CDR3 coding sequence is TGTGCCAGCATAGGGTTGCGGGACAGAGGAGTGAACACTGAAGCTTTCTTT. This rearrangement joins TRBV25-1 to TRBJ1-1, with 7 bases identical to TRBD1. V lost 7 bases and J lost 0; bases outside the gene matches: 14. Germline V lookup: CDR1 MGHDK, CDR2 SYGVNS. CDR3 length: 17 residues.

The chain employs TRBV7-8 and TRBJ2-5, with 11 bases matching TRBD1. CDR3 length: 16 residues. Germline CDR1 and CDR2: SGHVS and FQNEAQ. V lost 5 bases, J lost 3 bases, and 8 bases stayed unmatched. CDR3 sequence: CASSRTGTGGEETQYF. In nucleotides, the CDR3 is TGTGCCAGCAGCCGAACCGGGACAGGGGGGGAAGAGACCCAGTACTTC.

This clone was observed once. The chain carries TRBV30 and TRBJ2-7; 7 bases fit TRBD1. The CDR3 has 13 residues. Trimming cost V 5 bases and J 6 bases; bases outside gene matches: 10. CDR1 is GTSNPN, CDR2 SVGIG, per germline (reference sequence). The CDR3 bases are TGTGCCTGGGATTCGACAGGGCTTGGCGAGCAGTACTTC. This sequence encodes CAWDSTGLGEQYF.

Only a few counts were recorded for this clone. The sample holds other DNA sequences that translate to the same CDR3. The V call is TRBV27, the J call TRBJ2-1; no clear D gene. The ends were cut back, 0 bases at V and 4 bases at J, with 4 bases in the middle. Germline CDR1 MNHEY, CDR2 SMNVEV (reference sequence). CDR3 size: 13 residues. The CDR3 sequence: CASSLSRYNEQFF. The DNA for the CDR3 is TGTGCCAGCAGTTTATCCCGGTACAATGAGCAGTTCTTC.

This sequence joins TRBV11-2 and TRBJ1-4; D uncertain. Trimming took off 2 bases at V and 0 bases at J, with 16 bases between the two ends. CDR1 and CDR2 from the germline V gene are SGHAT and FQNNGV. This CDR3 contains 18 residues. This chain's CDR3 is CASSLMSRGSATNEKLFF. In DNA, the CDR3 is TGTGCCAGCAGCTTAATGTCACGGGGATCTGCAACTAATGAAAAACTGTTTTTT.